A single sample is the source of the 31 T cell receptor beta chains below, sequenced in a study of cytomegalovirus exposure and HLA in healthy donors. Vbeta (60) and Jbeta (13) primers were used in the PCR. Profiling relied on immunoSEQ multiplex PCR, and the TCRdb table lists in-frame clones only, not all of them. The sample lists 200,000 or so clones, 82% occurring once. Sequencing used PBMCs. The receptors stem from a woman younger than 30 in good health and CMV-seronegative.

The chain joins TRBV2 to TRBJ2-1; the D is unclear. There are 13 residues in the CDR3. Trimming cost V 8 bases and J 0 bases, with 8 bases left between them. The V gene's germline CDR1 is SNHLY and CDR2 FYNNEI. The CDR3 region has the DNA TGTGCCAGCTGTATTCTCTCCTACAATGAGCAGTTCTTC. This codes for CASCILSYNEQFF.

V usage is TRBV9 and J usage is TRBJ2-7; D unresolved. Trimming left V 6 bases short and J 4 bases short, with 11 bases between. The CDR3 is 12 residues long. Germline CDR1 and CDR2: SGDLS and YYNGEE. CDR3 bases: TGTGCCAGCAACCTTTCGGGTTACGAGCAGTACTTC. It is translated as CASNLSGYEQYF. Full variable domain (remainder filled in from reference TRBV9 and TRBJ2-7): DSGVTQTPKHLITATGQRVTLRCSPRSGDLSVYWYQQSLDQGLQFLIQYYNGEERAKGNILERFSAQQFPDLHSELNLSSLELGDSALYFCASNLSGYEQYFGPGTRLTVT.

Turning to this clone: One junction end does not reproduce the germline sequence, and a read error may be involved. CDR3 bases: TGTGCCAGTTCACCACTGCTCAATGGTAACATGAACACTGAAGCTTTCTTT. Its translation is CASSPLLNGNMNTEAFF. The V call is TRBV18, the J call TRBJ1-1, with D unresolved. Germline lookup yields CDR1 KGHSH and CDR2 LQKENI. The CDR3 is 17 residues long.

The chain has TRBV2 and TRBJ1-5; D is possibly TRBD1 (5 bases). Trimming took off 1 base at V and 11 bases at J, with 12 bases between the two ends. The length of the CDR3 is 13 residues. The germline V gene encodes CDR1 SNHLY and CDR2 FYNNEI. CDR3 sequence reads: CASSEGGQMAQHF. For the CDR3, the DNA is TGTGCCAGCAGTGAAGGGGGCCAGATGGCCCAGCATTTT.

The chain carries TRBV5-6 and TRBJ2-2; TRBD2 might be the D (6 bases). This CDR3 is built from 14 residues. Deletions cut 4 bases from V and 5 bases from J, with 12 bases between. The V gene's germline CDR1 is SGHDT and CDR2 YYEEEE. This CDR3 is CASSRGSRTGELFF. The CDR3 coding sequence is TGTGCCAGCAGCCGGGGGAGCCGAACCGGGGAGCTGTTTTTT. The entire variable domain, with the rest obtained from reference TRBV5-6 and TRBJ2-2, is as follows: DAGVTQSPTHLIKTRGQQVTLRCSPKSGHDTVSWYQQALGQGPQFIFQYYEEEERQRGNFPDRFSGHQFPNYSSELNVNALLLGDSALYLCASSRGSRTGELFFGEGSRLTVL.

As regards this clone: Other DNA sequences in the same sample also yield this CDR3. This chain joins TRBV18 and TRBJ2-3; D ambiguous. The germline V gene has CDR1 KGHSH and CDR2 LQKENI. V lost 2 bases and J lost 0, with 3 bases in between. The CDR3 runs 13 residues. The CDR3 region has the DNA TGTGCCAGCTCACCAACTAGCACAGATACGCAGTATTTT. This translates into CASSPTSTDTQYF.

The chain uses TRBV27 and TRBJ1-1, with D uncertain. V was trimmed by 5 bases and J by 5 bases, leaving 15 bases between them. Per the germline V gene, CDR1 is MNHEY and CDR2 is SMNVEV (reference sequence). The CDR3 is 14 residues long. CDR3 protein: CASSPLLSGTEAFF. CDR3 coding DNA: TGTGCCAGCAGTCCTTTACTTAGCGGAACTGAAGCTTTCTTT.

This clone was detected only once. The chain combines TRBV6-5 with TRBJ1-1; no clear D gene. V was clipped by 2 bases and J by 5 bases, with 6 bases between them. This CDR3 is 12 amino acids long. Germline V lookup: CDR1 MNHEY, CDR2 SVGAGI. The CDR3 protein is CASSYGETEAFF. The CDR3 nucleotides are TGTGCCAGCAGTTACGGGGAGACTGAAGCTTTCTTT.

V is TRBV18 and J is TRBJ2-1; tentatively, D is TRBD1 (6 bases). Germline V gives CDR1 KGHSH, CDR2 LQKENI. V was clipped by 3 bases and J by 2 bases, with 11 bases between them. The CDR3 length is 15 residues. The CDR3 DNA is TGTGCCAGCTCACCGGAGGACAGTACCTACAATGAGCAGTTCTTC. Amino acids: CASSPEDSTYNEQFF.

The gene calls are TRBV7-9 and TRBJ2-1; weak D call: TRBD1 (6 bases). This CDR3 has 16 residues. CDR1 and CDR2 from the germline V gene are SEHNR and FQNEAQ (reference sequence). Trimming removed 5 bases from V and 4 bases from J, with 18 bases in between. The CDR3 protein is CASSHPIMTGYNEQFF. In nucleotides, the CDR3 is TGTGCCAGCAGCCATCCGATAATGACAGGATACAATGAGCAGTTCTTC. Based on the CDR3 plus reference TRBV7-9 and TRBJ2-1, the full variable domain is DTGVSQNPRHKITKRGQNVTFRCDPISEHNRLYWYRQTLGQGPEFLTYFQNEAQLEKSRLLSDRFSAERPKGSFSTLEIQRTEQGDSAMYLCASSHPIMTGYNEQFFGPGTRLTVL.

This clone was seen only a few times. The CDR3 nucleotides read TGCGCCAGCAGAAGGACAACAAGTGAAAAACTGTTTTTT. Its translation: CASRRTTSEKLFF. The J gene is TRBJ1-4, the V gene TRBV10-1; possibly TRBD1 for D (5 bases). The CDR3 runs 13 residues. Germline CDR1 and CDR2: WNHNN and SYGVQD (reference sequence). V was trimmed by 6 bases and J by 7 bases, leaving 12 bases between them.

This rearrangement joins TRBV7-9 to TRBJ2-7; tentative D call: TRBD2 (6 bases). Germline V lookup: CDR1 SEHNR, CDR2 FQNEAQ (reference sequence). The CDR3 covers 14 residues. Trimming removed 2 bases at V and 6 bases at J, with 14 bases between. CDR3 sequence: CASSLTGVGSEQYF. The CDR3 coding sequence is TGTGCCAGCAGCTTAACGGGAGTGGGGTCCGAGCAGTACTTC.

This clone was seen more than once but under ten times. The V call is TRBV27, the J call TRBJ1-3, with D uncertain. The CDR3 length is 15 residues. Trimming stripped 4 bases from V and 3 bases from J, with 13 bases between. Germline V gene data show CDR1 as MNHEY and CDR2 as SMNVEV (reference sequence). The DNA of the CDR3 is TGTGCCAGCAGTTCCCACGGTTTTGTTGGAAACACCATATATTTT. Its protein is CASSSHGFVGNTIYF.

In its sample, this clone was seen once. V is TRBV25-1 and J is TRBJ1-1; no clear D. The CDR3 loop spans 17 amino acids. Trimming pared 0 bases from V and 5 bases from J, leaving 19 bases between. CDR1 MGHDK and CDR2 SYGVNS come from the germline V gene. The CDR3 nucleotides read TGTGCCAGCAGTGAATATAGTGGAGTCCTTGAACGGACTGAAGCTTTCTTT. Translated: CASSEYSGVLERTEAFF.

The chain combines TRBV7-8 with TRBJ1-5; D is undetermined. Trimming pared 5 bases from V and 2 bases from J, leaving 10 bases between. The CDR3 covers 14 residues. From germline, CDR1 is SGHVS and CDR2 FQNEAQ. The DNA for the CDR3 is TGTGCCAGCAGCCTCTTATTCGGCAATCAGCCCCAGCATTTT. This translates into CASSLLFGNQPQHF.

The chain couples TRBV6-6 to TRBJ2-7; no clear D gene. Germline CDR1 is MNHNY and CDR2 is SVGAGI (reference sequence). Deletions cut 7 bases from V and 2 bases from J, with 12 bases between. The CDR3 length is 13 residues. The CDR3 DNA sequence: TGTGCCAGCAAAACGAGAGAAACCTACGAGCAGTACTTC. Protein product: CASKTRETYEQYF.

For this clone: This CDR3 fails to terminate in the conserved phenylalanine or tryptophan, so it likely reflects a read error. This rearrangement joins TRBV6-6 to TRBJ1-2; D ambiguous. V lost 4 bases and J 6 bases, leaving 18 bases between the germline ends. Looked up from germline, CDR1 is MNHNY and CDR2 is SVGAGI (reference sequence). The CDR3 covers 15 residues. The CDR3, as DNA: TGTGCCAGCAGTTCTATCGGCTTAGACTATAATGGCTACACCTCC. Encoded protein: CASSSIGLDYNGYTS.

This clone was counted a few times. The J gene is TRBJ2-7, the V gene TRBV30; the match to TRBD1 covers 11 bases. The trim removed 3 bases at V and 6 bases at J, leaving 13 bases unmatched. This CDR3 has 16 residues. Germline V CDR1 and CDR2: GTSNPN, SVGIG (reference sequence). CDR3 DNA: TGTGCCTGGAGAAGAATCGGGACAGGGGGTCATTCCGAGCAGTACTTC. The encoded protein is CAWRRIGTGGHSEQYF.

The chain links TRBV7-2 to TRBJ2-2, with D unresolved. Trimming stripped 0 bases from V and 5 bases from J, with 7 bases between. This CDR3 contains 14 residues. The V gene's germline CDR1 is SGHTA and CDR2 FQGNSA. The CDR3 region is CASSLAPGTGELFF. CDR3 coding DNA: TGTGCCAGCAGCTTAGCGCCAGGTACCGGGGAGCTGTTTTTT.

V is TRBV5-1 and J is TRBJ2-3; tentative D call: TRBD2 (5 bases). The CDR3 spans 17 residues. Germline loops: CDR1 SGHRS, CDR2 YFSETQ. Trimming removed 0 bases from V and 0 bases from J, with 14 bases in between. This CDR3 reads CASSLVSGLSSTDTQYF. Written as DNA, the CDR3 is TGCGCCAGCAGCTTGGTGAGCGGACTCTCTAGCACAGATACGCAGTATTTT.

V is TRBV11-3 and J is TRBJ2-7, with TRBD1 identical over 10 bases. Germline trimming cut 5 bases from V and 4 bases from J; bases unmatched to any gene: 8. This CDR3 region has 15 residues. Germline V CDR1 and CDR2: SGHNT, YENEEA. The CDR3 protein is CASSNTGQGEYEQYF. CDR3 in DNA: TGTGCCAGCAGCAATACAGGACAGGGGGAATACGAGCAGTACTTC.

This chain joins TRBV5-1 and TRBJ1-2; 8 nucleotides align to TRBD1. Germline V gene data show CDR1 as SGHRS and CDR2 as YFSETQ. The V segment lost 4 bases and the J segment 4 bases; nucleotides outside the gene matches: 9. The CDR3 has 15 amino acids. The CDR3: CASSGTGSSLYGYTF. The CDR3, as DNA: TGCGCCAGCAGCGGGACAGGTTCCAGTCTCTATGGCTACACCTTC.

This rearrangement joins TRBV29-1 to TRBJ2-2; maybe TRBD1 (7 bases). The ends were cut back, 0 bases at V and 3 bases at J, with 8 bases in the middle. The CDR3 loop spans 14 amino acids. Germline CDR1 SQVTM, CDR2 ANQGSEA. The CDR3 is CSVEDRGDTGELFF. The CDR3 DNA sequence: TGCAGCGTTGAAGACAGGGGGGACACCGGGGAGCTGTTTTTT.

The V gene is TRBV10-3, the J gene TRBJ1-5; D is uncertain. Germline lookup yields CDR1 ENHRY and CDR2 SYGVKD. V lost 3 bases, J lost 7 bases, and 10 bases lay in between. This CDR3 has 13 amino acids. For the CDR3, the DNA is TGTGCCATCAGTGACCAGGTAAACCAGCCCCAGCATTTT. Translated: CAISDQVNQPQHF.

This chain links TRBV2 with TRBJ2-1; 8 nucleotides match TRBD1. Germline CDR1 SNHLY, CDR2 FYNNEI. The CDR3 runs to 15 residues. V was pared by 11 bases and J by 6 bases, with 15 bases of the junction left unmatched. The CDR3 protein is CASKGGTGTSNEQFF. The CDR3 bases are TGTGCCTCCAAAGGGGGGACAGGCACCTCCAATGAGCAGTTCTTC.

The genes are TRBV19 and TRBJ1-1; TRBD1 aligns across 8 bases. V dropped 7 bases and J dropped 5; count of bases not matched to a gene: 6. Germline V gene sequence: CDR1 LNHDA, CDR2 SQIVND (reference sequence). The CDR3 runs 13 residues. The CDR3 DNA reads TGTGCCAGTACCTCCGACAGGGGTACTGAAGCTTTCTTT. Translated, it gives CASTSDRGTEAFF.

This chain uses TRBV15 with TRBJ2-5; no clear D gene. CDR1 LNHNV and CDR2 YYDKDF come from the germline V gene (reference sequence). This CDR3 is 14 amino acids long. With 0 bases removed from V and 3 bases from J, the gap between germline ends came to 8 bases. CDR3 sequence reads: CATSRDLAEETQYF. The CDR3 coding sequence is TGTGCCACCAGCAGAGATCTGGCGGAAGAGACCCAGTACTTC.

The chain employs TRBV6-4 and TRBJ1-2; TRBD1 matches 7 bases. Germline loops: CDR1 MRHNA, CDR2 SNTAGT. The CDR3 is 14 residues long. Trimming took 2 bases from V and 2 from J; bases not matched to a gene: 2. The CDR3 DNA follows: TGTGCCAGCAGTGACACACAGGGGAACTATGGCTACACCTTC. Translating gives CASSDTQGNYGYTF.

V gene TRBV6-1 combines with J gene TRBJ2-5; 7 bases line up with TRBD2. CDR1 is MNHNS and CDR2 is SASEGT in the germline V gene. The CDR3 is 14 residues long. V shed 6 bases, J shed 5 bases, and the junction held 9 bases outside the gene matches. The CDR3 coding sequence is TGTGCCAGCAGGTGGGGCGGGAGCGGGGAGACCCAGTACTTC. Its protein is CASRWGGSGETQYF.

V usage is TRBV10-3 and J usage is TRBJ2-5; D is ambiguous. The germline V gene has CDR1 ENHRY and CDR2 SYGVKD. The CDR3 is 12 amino acids. Deletions cut 5 bases from V and 7 bases from J, with 11 bases between. The CDR3: CAISPASGTQYF. In DNA, the CDR3 is TGTGCCATCAGTCCTGCCTCGGGGACCCAGTACTTC.

The rearrangement uses TRBV7-9 and TRBJ2-7; D is perhaps TRBD1 (6 bases). CDR1 SEHNR and CDR2 FQNEAQ come from the germline V gene (reference sequence). CDR3 length: 14 residues. Deletions cut 3 bases from V and 3 bases from J, with 12 bases between. CDR3 nucleotide sequence: TGTGCCAGCAGCTTGGGGGACACCGACTACGAGCAGTACTTC. It translates to CASSLGDTDYEQYF. Drawing the rest from reference TRBV7-9 and TRBJ2-7, the complete variable domain is DTGVSQNPRHKITKRGQNVTFRCDPISEHNRLYWYRQTLGQGPEFLTYFQNEAQLEKSRLLSDRFSAERPKGSFSTLEIQRTEQGDSAMYLCASSLGDTDYEQYFGPGTRLTVT.